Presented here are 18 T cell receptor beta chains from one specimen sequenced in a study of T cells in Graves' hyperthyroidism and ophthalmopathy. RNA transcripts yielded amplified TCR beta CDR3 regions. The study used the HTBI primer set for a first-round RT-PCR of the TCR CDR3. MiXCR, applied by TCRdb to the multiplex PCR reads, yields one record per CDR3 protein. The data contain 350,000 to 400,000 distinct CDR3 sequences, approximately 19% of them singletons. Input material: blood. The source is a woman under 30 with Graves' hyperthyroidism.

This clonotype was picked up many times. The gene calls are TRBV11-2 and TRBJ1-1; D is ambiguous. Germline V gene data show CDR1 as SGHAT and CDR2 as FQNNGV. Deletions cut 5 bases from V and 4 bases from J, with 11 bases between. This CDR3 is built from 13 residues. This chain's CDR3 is CASSPRGGTEAFF. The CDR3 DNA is TGTGCCAGCAGCCCGAGAGGTGGCACTGAAGCTTTCTTT.

CDR3 protein: CASSARTRPDYEQYF. The CDR3 DNA reads as TGTGCCAGCAGCGCGCGGACACGGCCCGATTACGAGCAGTACTTC. V usage is TRBV7-2 and J usage is TRBJ2-7, with D possibly matching TRBD1 (5 bases). Germline loops: CDR1 SGHTA, CDR2 FQGNSA. The CDR3 extends over 15 amino acids. V was clipped by 5 bases and J by 4 bases, with 18 bases between them.

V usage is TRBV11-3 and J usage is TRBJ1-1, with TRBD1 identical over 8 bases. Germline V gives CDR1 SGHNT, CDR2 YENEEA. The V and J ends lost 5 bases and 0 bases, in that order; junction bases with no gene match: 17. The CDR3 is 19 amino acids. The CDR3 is CASSRTWDLRGRLNTEAFF. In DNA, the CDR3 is TGTGCCAGCAGCCGCACCTGGGACCTCAGGGGGCGGTTGAACACTGAAGCTTTCTTT.

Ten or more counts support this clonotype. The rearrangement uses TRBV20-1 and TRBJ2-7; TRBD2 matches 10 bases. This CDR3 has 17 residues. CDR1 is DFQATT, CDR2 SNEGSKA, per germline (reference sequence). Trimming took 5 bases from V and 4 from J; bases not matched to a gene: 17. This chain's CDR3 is CSAPPSRTSGRRYEQYF. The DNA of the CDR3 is TGCAGTGCTCCTCCTTCCCGGACTAGCGGTAGGAGGTACGAGCAGTACTTC.

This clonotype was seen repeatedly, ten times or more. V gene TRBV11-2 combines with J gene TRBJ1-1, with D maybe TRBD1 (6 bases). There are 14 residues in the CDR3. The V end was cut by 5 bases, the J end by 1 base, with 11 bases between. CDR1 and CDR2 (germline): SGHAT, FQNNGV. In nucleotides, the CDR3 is TGTGCCAGCAGCCACGGACAGTGGAACACTGAAGCTTTCTTT. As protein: CASSHGQWNTEAFF. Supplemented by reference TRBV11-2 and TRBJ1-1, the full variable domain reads EAGVAQSPRYKIIEKRQSVAFWCNPISGHATLYWYQQILGQGPKLLIQFQNNGVVDDSQLPKDRFSAERLKGVDSTLKIQPAKLEDSAVYLCASSHGQWNTEAFFGQGTRLTVV.

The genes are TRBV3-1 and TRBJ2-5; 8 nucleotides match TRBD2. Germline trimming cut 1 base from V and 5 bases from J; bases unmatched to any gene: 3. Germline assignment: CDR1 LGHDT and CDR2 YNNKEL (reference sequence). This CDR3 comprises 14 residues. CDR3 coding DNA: TGTGCCAGCAGCCAAGGGGCTAGCGGGGAGACCCAGTACTTC. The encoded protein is CASSQGASGETQYF.

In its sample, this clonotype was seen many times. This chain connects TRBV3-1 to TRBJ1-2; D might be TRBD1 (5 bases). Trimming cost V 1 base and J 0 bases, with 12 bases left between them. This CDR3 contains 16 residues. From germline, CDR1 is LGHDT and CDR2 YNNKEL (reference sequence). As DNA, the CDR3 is TGTGCCAGCAGCCAAGGGCCGACAGCAACTAACTATGGCTACACCTTC. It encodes CASSQGPTATNYGYTF.

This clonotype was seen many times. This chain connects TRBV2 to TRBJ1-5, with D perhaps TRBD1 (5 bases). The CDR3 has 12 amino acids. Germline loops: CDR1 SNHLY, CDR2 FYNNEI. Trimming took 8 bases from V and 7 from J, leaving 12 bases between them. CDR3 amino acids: CASSEGWQPQHF. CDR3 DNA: TGTGCCAGCTCTGAGGGGTGGCAGCCCCAGCATTTT.

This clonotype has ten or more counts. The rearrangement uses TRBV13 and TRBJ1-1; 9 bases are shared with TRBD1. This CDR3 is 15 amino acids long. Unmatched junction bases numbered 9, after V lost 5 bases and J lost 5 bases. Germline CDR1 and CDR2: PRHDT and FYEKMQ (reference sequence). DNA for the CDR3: TGTGCCAGCAGCCCGACGGGACAGGGAGAAACTGAAGCTTTCTTT. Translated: CASSPTGQGETEAFF.

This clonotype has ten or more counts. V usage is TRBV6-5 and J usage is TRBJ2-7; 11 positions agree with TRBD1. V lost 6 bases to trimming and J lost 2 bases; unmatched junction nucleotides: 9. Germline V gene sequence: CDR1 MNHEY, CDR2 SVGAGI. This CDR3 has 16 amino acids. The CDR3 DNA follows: TGTGCCAGCAGGCCCCTTTTGGGACAGGGGGCCTACGAGCAGTACTTC. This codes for CASRPLLGQGAYEQYF.

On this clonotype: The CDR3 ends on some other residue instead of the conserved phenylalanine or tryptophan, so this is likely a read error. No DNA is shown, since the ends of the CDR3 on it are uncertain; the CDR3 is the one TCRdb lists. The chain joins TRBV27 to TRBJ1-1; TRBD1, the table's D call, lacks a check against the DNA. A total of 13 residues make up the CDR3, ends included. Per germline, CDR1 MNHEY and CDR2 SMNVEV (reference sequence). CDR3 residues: CASSVTGVTEALV.

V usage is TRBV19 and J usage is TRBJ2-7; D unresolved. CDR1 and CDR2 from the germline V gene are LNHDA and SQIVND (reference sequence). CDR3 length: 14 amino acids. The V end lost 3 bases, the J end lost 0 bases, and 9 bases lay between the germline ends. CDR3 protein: CASSIAISSYEQYF. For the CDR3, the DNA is TGTGCCAGTAGTATTGCTATATCCTCCTACGAGCAGTACTTC.

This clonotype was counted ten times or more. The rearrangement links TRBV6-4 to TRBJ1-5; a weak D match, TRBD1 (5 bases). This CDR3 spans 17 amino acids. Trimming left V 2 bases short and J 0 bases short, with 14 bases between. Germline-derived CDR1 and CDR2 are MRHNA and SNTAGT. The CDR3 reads CASSDPFPTDSNQPQHF. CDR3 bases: TGTGCCAGCAGTGACCCATTCCCGACAGATAGCAATCAGCCCCAGCATTTT.

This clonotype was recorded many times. CDR3: CASSQERGDTEAFF. CDR3 sequence (DNA): TGTGCCAGCAGCCAAGAAAGGGGAGACACTGAAGCTTTCTTT. The rearrangement links TRBV4-2 to TRBJ1-1; TRBD1 might be the D (5 bases). Germline V gives CDR1 LGHNA, CDR2 YNFKEQ. V was shortened by 0 bases and J by 3 bases, with 8 bases between the two germline ends. The CDR3 sequence is 14 residues long.

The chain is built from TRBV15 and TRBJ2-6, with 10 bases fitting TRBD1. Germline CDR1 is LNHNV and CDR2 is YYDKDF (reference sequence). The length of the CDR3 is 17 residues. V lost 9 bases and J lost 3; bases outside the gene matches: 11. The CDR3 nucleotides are TGTGCCACAGGGTCCGGGACAGGGGCCATTGGGGCCAACGTCCTGACTTTC. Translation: CATGSGTGAIGANVLTF.

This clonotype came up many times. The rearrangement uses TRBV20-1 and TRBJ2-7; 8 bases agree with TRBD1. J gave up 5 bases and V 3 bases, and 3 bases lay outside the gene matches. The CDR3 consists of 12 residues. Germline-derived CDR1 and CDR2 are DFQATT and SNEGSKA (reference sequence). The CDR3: CSASRGLHEQYF. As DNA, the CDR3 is TGCAGTGCTAGCAGGGGGCTCCACGAGCAGTACTTC.

The DNA for the CDR3 is TGTGCCACCTTGACAGGGCAAGCTTTCTTT. Protein product: CATLTGQAFF. This chain uses TRBV2 with TRBJ1-1, with TRBD1 matching over 7 bases. After removal of 10 bases from V and 9 bases from J, the junction contained 5 bases not matched to a gene. The CDR3 spans 10 residues. Germline V CDR1 and CDR2: SNHLY, FYNNEI. Combining the CDR3 with reference TRBV2 and TRBJ1-1 gives the whole variable domain EPEVTQTPSHQVTQMGQEVILRCVPISNHLYFYWYRQILGQKVEFLVSFYNNEISEKSEIFDDQFSVERPDGSNFTLKIRSTKLEDSAMYFCATLTGQAFFGQGTRLTVV.

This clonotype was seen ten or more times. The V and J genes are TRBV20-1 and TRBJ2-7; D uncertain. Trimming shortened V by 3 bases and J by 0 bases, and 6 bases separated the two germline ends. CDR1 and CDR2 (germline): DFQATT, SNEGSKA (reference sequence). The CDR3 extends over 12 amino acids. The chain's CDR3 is CSASLSSYEQYF. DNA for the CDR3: TGCAGTGCTAGTTTAAGCTCCTACGAGCAGTACTTC.